These 26 T cell receptor beta chains originate from one sample sequenced in a study of response to subunit inactivated influenza vaccine. TCRdb analysed the RT-PCR reads with MiXCR anew, one entry per CDR3 protein. The table lists fewer than 600,000 distinct CDR3 sequences, approximately 7.7% of them singletons. Sample: PBMCs from blood, taken around 25 months after vaccination. The source of these receptors is a man between 50 and 70 years old who received an inactivated influenza vaccine.

This clonotype appeared many times. V gene TRBV19 combines with J gene TRBJ1-5, with D possibly matching TRBD1 (5 bases). V lost 8 bases to trimming and J lost 6 bases, with 11 bases between them. Germline V gene sequence: CDR1 LNHDA, CDR2 SQIVND (reference sequence). The CDR3 length is 12 residues. CDR3 in DNA: TGTGCCAGTGGGGGGGTTGGTCAGCCCCAGCATTTT. Translating gives CASGGVGQPQHF.

This clonotype was recorded at least ten times. The gene calls are TRBV4-2 and TRBJ2-7; possible D gene TRBD1, 6 bases. Trimming stripped 0 bases from V and 2 bases from J, with 17 bases between. Germline V gives CDR1 LGHNA, CDR2 YNFKEQ. The CDR3 runs 17 residues. This chain's CDR3 is CASSQDLSRTAPYEQYF. CDR3 coding DNA: TGTGCCAGCAGCCAAGATCTATCAAGGACAGCGCCCTACGAGCAGTACTTC.

The chain uses TRBV12-3 or TRBV12-4 and TRBJ2-1; D gene ambiguous. Trimming left V 8 bases short and J 11 bases short, with 16 bases between. The CDR3 contains 12 residues. CDR3 sequence reads: CASGLSGGQQFF. DNA of the CDR3: TGTGCCAGCGGTCTTTCGGGCGGACAGCAGTTCTTC.

This clonotype was found many times. The J gene is TRBJ2-7, the V gene TRBV20-1; no clear D gene. The V and J ends lost 0 bases and 6 bases respectively, with 9 bases between them. The CDR3 totals 12 residues. The germline CDR1 and CDR2 sequences are DFQATT and SNEGSKA (reference sequence). For the CDR3, the DNA is TGCAGTGCTAGAGATCCGGGTCTCGAGCAGTACTTC. Encoded protein: CSARDPGLEQYF.

In this sample, this clonotype turned up a few times. J is TRBJ1-2 and V is TRBV29-1; 9 nucleotides line up with TRBD1. The CDR3 runs 14 residues. With 4 bases clipped from V and 7 bases from J, the junction kept 10 bases outside the gene matches. The germline gives CDR1 SQVTM, CDR2 ANQGSEA. The CDR3 nucleotides read TGCAGCGTTGCCCCAAACAGGGGGCAGGGTGGCTACACCTTC. This translates into CSVAPNRGQGGYTF. Filled out from reference TRBV29-1 and TRBJ1-2, the complete variable domain reads SAVISQKPSRDICQRGTSLTIQCQVDSQVTMMFWYRQQPGQSLTLIATANQGSEATYESGFVIDKFPISRPNLTFSTLTVSNMSPEDSSIYLCSVAPNRGQGGYTFGSGTRLTVV.

V is TRBV5-5 and J is TRBJ2-7; 11 nucleotides align to TRBD2. Germline-derived CDR1 and CDR2 are SGHKS and YYEKEE (reference sequence). V shed 0 bases, J shed 0 bases, and the junction held 8 bases outside the gene matches. This CDR3 spans 18 amino acids. The CDR3 nucleotides read TGTGCCAGCAGCTTGGCCGCTAGCGGGGGGCCGGTCTCCTACGAGCAGTACTTC. Encoded protein: CASSLAASGGPVSYEQYF.

This chain connects TRBV29-1 to TRBJ2-3, with 12 bases that match TRBD2. Germline V gene sequence: CDR1 SQVTM, CDR2 ANQGSEA. V trimming: 0 bases; J trimming: 4 bases; junction bases outside the gene matches: 5. The CDR3 runs 16 residues. The CDR3 DNA is TGCAGCGTTGAAGACCGACTAGCGGGAGAAGCAGATACGCAGTATTTT. Protein: CSVEDRLAGEADTQYF.

This clonotype was counted a few times. V is TRBV11-3 and J is TRBJ2-3, with a possible D match to TRBD2 (6 bases). The germline gives CDR1 SGHNT, CDR2 YENEEA. The CDR3 consists of 13 residues. Trimming took 5 bases from V and 8 from J, leaving 14 bases between them. The CDR3 here is CASSRGVEATQYF. CDR3 DNA: TGTGCCAGCAGCCGCGGGGTTGAAGCTACGCAGTATTTT.

This clonotype was seen only a few times. This chain links TRBV3-1 with TRBJ1-6; 7 bases are shared with TRBD1. V was clipped by 2 bases and J by 15 bases; unmatched bases: 7. The CDR3 extends over 13 amino acids. Germline loops: CDR1 LGHDT, CDR2 YNNKEL (reference sequence). Here the CDR3 reads CASSQIKGAHLHF. In nucleotides, the CDR3 is TGTGCCAGCAGCCAAATAAAGGGGGCCCACCTCCACTTT.

At least ten counts were recorded for this clonotype. The gene calls are TRBV4-3 and TRBJ1-6, with 8 bases fitting TRBD1. This CDR3 contains 15 residues. J was trimmed by 5 bases and V by 4 bases; bases with no gene match: 4. CDR1 and CDR2 (germline): LGHNA, YSLEER. The CDR3 protein is CASSPADRDNSPLHF. The CDR3 DNA follows: TGCGCCAGCAGCCCGGCGGACAGGGATAATTCACCCCTCCACTTT.

This sequence joins TRBV7-6 and TRBJ1-3, with unresolved D. Trimming left V 0 bases short and J 0 bases short, with 3 bases between. Germline V CDR1 and CDR2: SGHVS, FNYEAQ. There are 14 residues in the CDR3. This chain's CDR3 is CASSLADSGNTIYF. The CDR3 DNA sequence: TGTGCCAGCAGCTTAGCGGACTCTGGAAACACCATATATTTT.

This clonotype has only a few counts. The rearrangement links TRBV20-1 to TRBJ1-2; D gene ambiguous. This CDR3 comprises 14 residues. Per the germline V gene, CDR1 is DFQATT and CDR2 is SNEGSKA (reference sequence). The V and J ends lost 3 bases and 0 bases respectively, with 11 bases between them. This CDR3 is CSASVATSNYGYTF. For the CDR3, the DNA is TGCAGTGCTAGTGTGGCGACCTCTAACTATGGCTACACCTTC.

This clonotype was counted many times. CDR3 residues: CSVSSITDTQYF. CDR3 DNA sequence: TGCAGTGTGAGCTCCATCACAGATACGCAGTATTTT. This chain joins TRBV20-1 and TRBJ2-3; D is undetermined. V lost 7 bases and J 2 bases, leaving 10 bases between the germline ends. The V gene's germline CDR1 is DFQATT and CDR2 SNEGSKA (reference sequence). This CDR3 is 12 amino acids long.

The chain carries TRBV6-5 and TRBJ2-2; no clear D. The CDR3 contains 13 residues. CDR1 is MNHEY, CDR2 SVGAGI, per germline. With 0 bases removed from V and 6 bases from J, the gap between germline ends came to 5 bases. CDR3 amino acids: CASSYSGSGELFF. DNA for the CDR3: TGTGCCAGCAGTTACTCTGGCTCCGGGGAGCTGTTTTTT.

The J gene is TRBJ1-3, the V gene TRBV4-2; no firm D call. This CDR3 is built from 14 residues. The V end lost 1 base, the J end lost 0 bases, and 4 bases lay between the germline ends. Germline loops: CDR1 LGHNA, CDR2 YNFKEQ. For the CDR3, the DNA is TGTGCCAGCAGCCAAGGGACCTCTGGAAACACCATATATTTT. Its protein is CASSQGTSGNTIYF.

A single count supports this clonotype. J is TRBJ2-7 and V is TRBV12-1; the table assigns TRBD1, which was not confirmed against the DNA. TRBV12-1 is described as a pseudogene. The length of the CDR3 is 13 residues. The CDR3 sequence: CARSNRGPYEQYF. CDR3 bases: TGTGCCAGGAGCAACCGGGGACCCTACGAGCAGTACTTC.

In this sample, this clonotype turned up many times. The genes are TRBV20-1 and TRBJ1-6, with a tentative D call TRBD1 (5 bases). Trimming pared 3 bases from V and 7 bases from J, leaving 19 bases between. Germline CDR1 and CDR2: DFQATT and SNEGSKA (reference sequence). This CDR3 has 16 amino acids. This chain's CDR3 is CSARGGMSRANSPLHF. CDR3 nucleotide sequence: TGCAGTGCTAGGGGGGGGATGAGCAGGGCCAATTCACCCCTCCACTTT.

This clonotype was counted between two and nine times. The chain links TRBV9 to TRBJ2-5; the match to TRBD1 covers 10 bases. The germline gives CDR1 SGDLS, CDR2 YYNGEE. The ends lost 3 bases at V and 1 base at J; junction bases unmatched: 21. CDR3 length equals 21 residues. In DNA form, the CDR3 reads TGTGCCAGCAGCGCATCACTTGAAAACCCGTGGGGACAGGGGTCCCAAGAGACCCAGTACTTC. This sequence encodes CASSASLENPWGQGSQETQYF.

J is TRBJ1-1 and V is TRBV7-9; D gene ambiguous. The germline V and J ends were trimmed by 5 bases and 1 base, with 14 bases remaining between them. This CDR3 has 15 amino acids. Per germline, CDR1 SEHNR and CDR2 FQNEAQ (reference sequence). This CDR3 reads CASSPAMAGNTEAFF. The CDR3 DNA sequence: TGTGCCAGCAGCCCGGCAATGGCCGGGAACACTGAAGCTTTCTTT.

This clonotype occurred many times. The genes are TRBV12-3 or TRBV12-4 and TRBJ2-1; 13 bases are a match to TRBD2. The CDR3 runs 15 residues. Losses at the gene ends were 5 bases for V and 15 bases for J; bases not matched to a gene: 13. The CDR3 sequence is CASSVGGLAGAARFF. CDR3 nucleotide sequence: TGTGCCAGCAGTGTCGGCGGACTAGCGGGGGCGGCCCGGTTCTTC.

The CDR3 DNA is TGTGCCAGCAGGAGCCTCGGGTTCGGGGGCTACACCTTC. This sequence encodes CASRSLGFGGYTF. The V and J genes are TRBV6-2 or TRBV6-3 and TRBJ1-2; no definite D call. The CDR3 length is 13 residues. The V end lost 6 bases, the J end lost 8 bases, and 16 bases lay between the germline ends. Germline V gene data show CDR1 as MNHEY and CDR2 as SVGEGT.

Many counts were recorded for this clonotype. The gene calls are TRBV6-4 and TRBJ2-2; D might be TRBD2 (5 bases). Germline loops: CDR1 MRHNA, CDR2 SNTAGT. The CDR3 spans 15 residues. With 4 bases removed from V and 5 bases from J, the gap between germline ends came to 14 bases. The CDR3 sequence is CASSANPGGTGELFF. The CDR3 bases are TGTGCCAGCAGTGCTAACCCCGGCGGGACCGGGGAGCTGTTTTTT.

For this clonotype: This clone may be a read error of a much larger clone one base away. J is TRBJ2-2 and V is TRBV6-1, with TRBD1 matching over 11 bases. The CDR3 extends over 15 amino acids. Per germline, CDR1 MNHNS and CDR2 SASEGT. Here the CDR3 DNA reads TGTGCCAGCAGAAGGGACAGGGGGAACTCCGGGGAGCTGTTTTTT. Its protein product is CASRRDRGNSGELFF.

This chain joins TRBV7-9 and TRBJ1-1, with D tentatively TRBD1 (5 bases). Germline V gives CDR1 SEHNR, CDR2 FQNEAQ (reference sequence). This CDR3 spans 15 amino acids. V was cut by 0 bases and J by 1 base, with 9 bases left in between. The DNA for the CDR3 is TGTGCCAGCAGCTTAGCGGCGGGGGAGAACACTGAAGCTTTCTTT. Its translation is CASSLAAGENTEAFF.

This clonotype was detected a few times. This chain joins TRBV5-1 and TRBJ2-7, with D perhaps matching TRBD1 (5 bases). This CDR3 spans 13 amino acids. Germline values: CDR1 SGHRS, CDR2 YFSETQ. V was trimmed by 4 bases and J by 2 bases, leaving 10 bases between them. The CDR3 here is CASSATQAYEQYF. CDR3 DNA sequence: TGCGCCAGCAGCGCGACACAGGCCTACGAGCAGTACTTC.

This chain connects TRBV12-3 or TRBV12-4 to TRBJ2-1; 8 positions match TRBD2. The CDR3 is 15 residues long. The V segment lost 6 bases and the J segment 3 bases; nucleotides outside the gene matches: 7. CDR3 sequence reads: CASSLSGAFYNEQFF. The CDR3 region has the DNA TGTGCCAGCAGCCTTAGCGGGGCGTTCTACAATGAGCAGTTCTTC.